The 3 T cell receptor beta chains below come from one sample, sequenced in a study of memory CD4+ T cells and cytomegalovirus serostatus. The table came from immunoSEQ multiplex PCR; TCRdb's copy has only in-frame clones and leaves some out. This sample has just under 60,000 clones, with about 81% found just once. The sort gate was single viable CD3+CD4+CD8-CD45RO+ cells for memory CD4+ T cells. The source material was memory CD4+ T cells from blood. These receptors were collected from an adult in good health and CMV-seronegative.

The rearrangement links TRBV4-1 to TRBJ2-7; 10 nucleotides agree with TRBD2. The junction had 0 bases not matched to a gene; V was cut back by 1 base and J by 3 bases. The germline V gene encodes CDR1 MGHRA and CDR2 YSYEKL. CDR3 length: 14 amino acids. DNA for the CDR3: TGCGCCAGCAGCCAAGGACTAGCGGGCTACGAGCAGTACTTC. This gives the protein CASSQGLAGYEQYF.

As concerns this clone: Other DNA variants within this sample encode the same CDR3. The V gene is TRBV5-1, the J gene TRBJ2-7; no firm D call. The V gene lost 4 bases and the J gene lost 3 bases, with 11 bases spanning the gap. Germline V lookup: CDR1 SGHRS, CDR2 YFSETQ. CDR3 length: 13 amino acids. The CDR3 nucleotides are TGCGCCAGCAGCCCGTCGGAGCTCTACGAGCAGTACTTC. Residues: CASSPSELYEQYF.

This clone was found once. The genes are TRBV28 and TRBJ1-1; D not certain. The CDR3 is made up of 14 amino acids. Trimming stripped 8 bases from V and 3 bases from J, with 16 bases between. CDR1 is MDHEN, CDR2 SYDVKM, per germline. The CDR3 is CASSVALVYTEAFF. The CDR3 DNA follows: TGTGCCAGCTCTGTAGCCCTGGTCTACACTGAAGCTTTCTTT. The complete variable domain, with remaining parts taken from reference TRBV28 and TRBJ1-1, reads DVKVTQSSRYLVKRTGEKVFLECVQDMDHENMFWYRQDPGLGLRLIYFSYDVKMKEKGDIPEGYSVSREKKERFSLILESASTNQTSMYLCASSVALVYTEAFFGQGTRLTVV.